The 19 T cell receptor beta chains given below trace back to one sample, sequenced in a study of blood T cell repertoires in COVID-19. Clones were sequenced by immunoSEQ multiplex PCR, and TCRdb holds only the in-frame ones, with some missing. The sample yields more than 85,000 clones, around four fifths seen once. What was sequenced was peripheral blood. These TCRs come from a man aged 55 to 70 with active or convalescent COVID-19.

In DNA form, the CDR3 reads TGTGCCAGCAGTACCTTCCGGGAGGGAAACATTCAGTACTTC. As protein: CASSTFREGNIQYF. V usage is TRBV27 and J usage is TRBJ2-4; 8 bases align to TRBD2. Trimming took 5 bases from V and 6 from J; bases not matched to a gene: 6. There are 14 residues in the CDR3. Germline loops: CDR1 MNHEY, CDR2 SMNVEV (reference sequence).

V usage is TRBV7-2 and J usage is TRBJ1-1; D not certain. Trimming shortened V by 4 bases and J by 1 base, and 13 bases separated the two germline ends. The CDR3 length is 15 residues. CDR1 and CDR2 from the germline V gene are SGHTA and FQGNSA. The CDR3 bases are TGTGCCAGCAGCTCGAGTGGGAGCAAGAACACTGAAGCTTTCTTT. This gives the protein CASSSSGSKNTEAFF.

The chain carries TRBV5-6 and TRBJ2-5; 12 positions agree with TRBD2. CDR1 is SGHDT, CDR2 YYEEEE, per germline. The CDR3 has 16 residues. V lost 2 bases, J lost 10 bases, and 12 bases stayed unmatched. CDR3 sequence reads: CASSFMLGLAGRDQYF. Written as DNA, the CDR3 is TGTGCCAGCAGCTTTATGCTCGGACTAGCGGGAAGGGACCAGTACTTC.

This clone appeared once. The CDR3, as DNA: TGCGCCAGCAGCTCCAATAATGGGCTCGGCAATGAGCAGTTCTTC. It encodes CASSSNNGLGNEQFF. The chain uses TRBV5-1 and TRBJ2-1, with D uncertain. Trimming left V 3 bases short and J 6 bases short, with 16 bases between. This CDR3 is 15 amino acids long. CDR1 is SGHRS, CDR2 YFSETQ, per germline.

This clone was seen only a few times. This chain's CDR3 is CASSWDRKTYEQYF. Written as DNA, the CDR3 is TGTGCCAGCAGTTGGGACAGGAAAACCTACGAGCAGTACTTC. J is TRBJ2-7 and V is TRBV2; TRBD1 matches at 8 bases. Germline V gene sequence: CDR1 SNHLY, CDR2 FYNNEI. CDR3 size: 14 residues. The V segment lost 5 bases and the J segment 2 bases; nucleotides outside the gene matches: 5.

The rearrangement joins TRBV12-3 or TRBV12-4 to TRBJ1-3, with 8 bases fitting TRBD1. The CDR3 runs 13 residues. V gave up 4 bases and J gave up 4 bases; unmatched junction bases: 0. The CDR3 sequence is CASSSGGGNTIYF. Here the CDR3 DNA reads TGTGCCAGCAGTTCAGGGGGCGGAAACACCATATATTTT.

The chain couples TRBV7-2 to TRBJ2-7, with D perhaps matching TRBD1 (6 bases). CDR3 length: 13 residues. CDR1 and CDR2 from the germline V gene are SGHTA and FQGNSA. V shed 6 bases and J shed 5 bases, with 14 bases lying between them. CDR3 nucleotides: TGTGCCAGCAGTCTGATACAGGGAAACGAGCAGTACTTC. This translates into CASSLIQGNEQYF.

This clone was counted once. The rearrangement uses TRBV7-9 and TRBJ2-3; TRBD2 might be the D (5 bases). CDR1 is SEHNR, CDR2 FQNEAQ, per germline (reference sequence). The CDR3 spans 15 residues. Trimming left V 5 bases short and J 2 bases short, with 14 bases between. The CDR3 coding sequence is TGTGCCAGCAGCATCATAGCGCACTACACAGATACGCAGTATTTT. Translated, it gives CASSIIAHYTDTQYF.

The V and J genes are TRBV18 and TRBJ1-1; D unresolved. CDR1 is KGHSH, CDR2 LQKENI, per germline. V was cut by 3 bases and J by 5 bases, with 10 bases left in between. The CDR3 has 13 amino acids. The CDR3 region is CASSPPGRTEAFF. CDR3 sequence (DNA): TGTGCCAGCTCACCCCCAGGCCGGACTGAAGCTTTCTTT.

The CDR3 region has the DNA TGTGCCAGTAGTTTCAATGGACAGGGCATGTTCTTCGAGCAGTACTTC. This encodes CASSFNGQGMFFEQYF. The chain uses TRBV19 and TRBJ2-7; 8 bases line up with TRBD1. V shed 5 bases and J 6 bases; nucleotides not matched to a gene: 15. CDR3 length equals 16 residues. The germline gives CDR1 LNHDA, CDR2 SQIVND (reference sequence).

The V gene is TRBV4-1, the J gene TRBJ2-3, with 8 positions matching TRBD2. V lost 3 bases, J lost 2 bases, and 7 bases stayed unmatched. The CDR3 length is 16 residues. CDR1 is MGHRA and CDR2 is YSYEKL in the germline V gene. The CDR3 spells CASSHQAGDLTDTQYF. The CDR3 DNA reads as TGCGCCAGCAGCCATCAAGCGGGAGATCTCACAGATACGCAGTATTTT.

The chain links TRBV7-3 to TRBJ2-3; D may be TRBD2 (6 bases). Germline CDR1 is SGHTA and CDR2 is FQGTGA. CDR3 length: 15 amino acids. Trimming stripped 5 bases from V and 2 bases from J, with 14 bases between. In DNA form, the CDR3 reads TGTGCCAGCAGCCTAGGGACTTTGAACACAGATACGCAGTATTTT. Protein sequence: CASSLGTLNTDTQYF.

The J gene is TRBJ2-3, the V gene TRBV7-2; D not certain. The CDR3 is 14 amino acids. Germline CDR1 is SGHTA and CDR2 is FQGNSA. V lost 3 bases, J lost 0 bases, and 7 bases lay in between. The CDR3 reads CASSLASSTDTQYF. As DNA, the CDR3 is TGTGCCAGCAGCTTGGCTTCTAGCACAGATACGCAGTATTTT.

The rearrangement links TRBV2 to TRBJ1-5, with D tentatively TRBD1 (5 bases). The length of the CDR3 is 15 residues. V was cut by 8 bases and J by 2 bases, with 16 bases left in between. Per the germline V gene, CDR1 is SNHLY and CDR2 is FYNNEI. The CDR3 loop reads CASGPGTNRNQPQHF. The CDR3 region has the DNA TGTGCCAGCGGGCCGGGGACTAATCGCAATCAGCCCCAGCATTTT.

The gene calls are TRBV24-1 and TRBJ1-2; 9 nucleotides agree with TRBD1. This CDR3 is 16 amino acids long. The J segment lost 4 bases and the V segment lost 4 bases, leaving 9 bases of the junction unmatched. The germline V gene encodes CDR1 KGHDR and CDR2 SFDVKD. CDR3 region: CATSDGGQGGIYGYTF. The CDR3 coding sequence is TGTGCCACCAGTGACGGGGGACAGGGAGGGATCTATGGCTACACCTTC.

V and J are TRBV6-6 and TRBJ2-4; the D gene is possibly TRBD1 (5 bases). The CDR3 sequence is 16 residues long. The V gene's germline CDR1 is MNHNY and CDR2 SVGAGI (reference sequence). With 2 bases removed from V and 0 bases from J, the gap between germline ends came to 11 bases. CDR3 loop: CASSYGAVLAKNIQYF. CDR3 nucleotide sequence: TGTGCCAGCAGTTACGGGGCAGTACTAGCCAAAAACATTCAGTACTTC.

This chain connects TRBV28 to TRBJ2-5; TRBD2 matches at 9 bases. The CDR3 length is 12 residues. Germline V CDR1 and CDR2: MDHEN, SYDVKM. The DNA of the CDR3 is TGTGGGGCGGGGGGGCTTTTAGAGACCCAGTACTTC. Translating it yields CGAGGLLETQYF.

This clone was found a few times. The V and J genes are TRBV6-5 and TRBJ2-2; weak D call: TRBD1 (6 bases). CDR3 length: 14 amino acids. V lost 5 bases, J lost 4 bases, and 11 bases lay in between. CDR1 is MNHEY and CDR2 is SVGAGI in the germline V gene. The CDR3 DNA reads TGTGCCAGCAGTCTTGGGGGCGGCACCGGGGAGCTGTTTTTT. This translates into CASSLGGGTGELFF.

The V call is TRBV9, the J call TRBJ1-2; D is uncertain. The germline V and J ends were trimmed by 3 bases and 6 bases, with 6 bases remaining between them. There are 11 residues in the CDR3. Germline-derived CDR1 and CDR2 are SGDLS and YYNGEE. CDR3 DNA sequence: TGTGCCAGCAGCGCGTTCGATGGCTACACCTTC. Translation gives CASSAFDGYTF.